Sequencing of this T cell receptor (beta chain) was carried out in a study of response to subunit inactivated influenza vaccine. Each CDR3 protein gets one entry after TCRdb re-called the RT-PCR reads with MiXCR. The sample holds about 500,000 distinct CDR3 sequences; more than 15% are singletons and the top ten take roughly 3.1%. The CDR3 has 14 amino acids. Germline V CDR1 and CDR2: LNHNV, YYDKDF (reference sequence). Trimming left V 1 base short and J 6 bases short, with 13 bases between. Material: CD4+ T cells sorted from PBMCs, obtained around 25 months after vaccination. This sequence joins TRBV15 and TRBJ2-7, with a tentative D call TRBD2 (5 bases). This TCR derives from a man between 45 and 75 years old who received an inactivated influenza vaccine. CDR3 loop: CATSRAWEWFEQYF. The DNA for the CDR3 is TGTGCCACCAGCAGAGCTTGGGAGTGGTTCGAGCAGTACTTC.